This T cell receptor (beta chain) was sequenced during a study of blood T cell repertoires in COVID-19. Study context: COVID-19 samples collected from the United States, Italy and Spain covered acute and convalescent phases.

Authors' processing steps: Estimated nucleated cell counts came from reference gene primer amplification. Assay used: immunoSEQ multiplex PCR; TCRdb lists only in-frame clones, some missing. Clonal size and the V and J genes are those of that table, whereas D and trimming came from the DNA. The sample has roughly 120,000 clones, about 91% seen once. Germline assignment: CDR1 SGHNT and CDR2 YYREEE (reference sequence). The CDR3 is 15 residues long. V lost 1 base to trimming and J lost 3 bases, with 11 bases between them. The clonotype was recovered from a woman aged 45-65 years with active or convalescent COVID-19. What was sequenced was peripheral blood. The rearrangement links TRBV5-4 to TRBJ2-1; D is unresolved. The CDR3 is CASSLSMSFYNEQFF. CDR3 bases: TGTGCCAGCAGCTTGTCTATGTCCTTCTACAATGAGCAGTTCTTC.